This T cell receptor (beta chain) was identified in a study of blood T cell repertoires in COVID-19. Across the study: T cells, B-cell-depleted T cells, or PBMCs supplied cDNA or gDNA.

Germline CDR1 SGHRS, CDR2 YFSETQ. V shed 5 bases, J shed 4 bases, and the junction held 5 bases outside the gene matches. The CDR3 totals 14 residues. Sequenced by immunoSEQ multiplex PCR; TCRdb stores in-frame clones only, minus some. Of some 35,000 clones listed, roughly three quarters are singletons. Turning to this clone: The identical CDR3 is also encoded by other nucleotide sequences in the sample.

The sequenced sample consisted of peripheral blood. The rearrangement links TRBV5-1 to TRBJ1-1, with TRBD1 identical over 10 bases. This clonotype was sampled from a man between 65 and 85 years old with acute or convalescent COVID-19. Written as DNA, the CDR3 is TGCGCCAGCAGACGACAGGGGGCGATCACTGAAGCTTTCTTT. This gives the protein CASRRQGAITEAFF.